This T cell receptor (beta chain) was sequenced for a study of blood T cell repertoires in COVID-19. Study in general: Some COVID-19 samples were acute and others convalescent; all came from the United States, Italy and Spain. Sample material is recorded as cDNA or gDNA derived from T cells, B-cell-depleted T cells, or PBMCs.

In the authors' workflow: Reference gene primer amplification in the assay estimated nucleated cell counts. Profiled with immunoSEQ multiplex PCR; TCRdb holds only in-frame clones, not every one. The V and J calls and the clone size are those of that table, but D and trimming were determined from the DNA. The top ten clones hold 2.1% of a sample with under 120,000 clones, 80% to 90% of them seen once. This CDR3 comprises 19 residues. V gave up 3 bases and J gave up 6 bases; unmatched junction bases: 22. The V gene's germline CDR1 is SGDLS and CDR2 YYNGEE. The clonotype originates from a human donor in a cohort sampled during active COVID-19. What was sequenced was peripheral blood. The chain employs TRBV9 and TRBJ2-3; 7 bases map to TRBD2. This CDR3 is CASSAPQNRLAHPVDTQYF. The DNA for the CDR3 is TGTGCCAGCAGCGCGCCCCAGAATAGACTAGCACACCCTGTTGATACGCAGTATTTT.